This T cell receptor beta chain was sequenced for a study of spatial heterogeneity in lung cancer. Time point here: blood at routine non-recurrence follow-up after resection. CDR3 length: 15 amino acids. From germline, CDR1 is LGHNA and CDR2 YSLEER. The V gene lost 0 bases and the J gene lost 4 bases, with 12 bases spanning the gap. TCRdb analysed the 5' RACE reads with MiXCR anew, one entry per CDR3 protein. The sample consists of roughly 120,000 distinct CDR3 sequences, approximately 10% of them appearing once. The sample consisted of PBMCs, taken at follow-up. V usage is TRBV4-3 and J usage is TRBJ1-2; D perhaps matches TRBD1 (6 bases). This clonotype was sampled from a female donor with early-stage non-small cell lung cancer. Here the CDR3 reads CASSQDRGIGYGYTF. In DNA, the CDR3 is TGCGCCAGCAGCCAAGACAGGGGAATAGGCTATGGCTACACCTTC.